This TCR beta chain was identified in a study of T cell responses to AZD1222 COVID-19 vaccine. TCRdb's copy holds only in-frame clones and misses some; the assay was immunoSEQ multiplex PCR. Of 140,000 or so clones in the sample, 85% to 95% were seen once. The ends lost 3 bases at V and 2 bases at J; junction bases unmatched: 10. Germline-derived CDR1 and CDR2 are MDHEN and SYDVKM. The length of the CDR3 is 16 residues. The chain employs TRBV28 and TRBJ2-7; TRBD2 matches at 7 bases. The source material was peripheral blood, sampled after recovery from COVID-19. The TCR comes from an adult who had recovered from COVID-19. CDR3 protein: CASSFLTSATPYEQYF. In DNA, the CDR3 is TGTGCCAGCAGTTTCCTTACTAGCGCGACCCCCTACGAGCAGTACTTC.